Presented here are 13 T cell receptor beta chains from one specimen sequenced in a study of shared clonotypes between healthy human individuals. Clones were read by immunoSEQ multiplex PCR, and TCRdb kept only the in-frame ones, dropping some. Among about 470,000 clones listed, roughly 83% were seen once. The sequencing input was PBMCs. Source of these receptors: a woman aged 40 to 49 in good health. Some clones in this sample may be carry-over from other donors' samples.

CDR3 in amino acids: CASSLGGGGGYTF. Written as DNA, the CDR3 is TGTGCCAGCAGCTTGGGAGGGGGCGGCGGCTACACCTTC. V usage is TRBV5-4 and J usage is TRBJ1-2, with 7 bases fitting TRBD1. Per germline, CDR1 SGHNT and CDR2 YYREEE (reference sequence). CDR3 length: 13 residues. V trimming: 0 bases; J trimming: 8 bases; junction bases outside the gene matches: 4.

This clone was counted a few times. The gene calls are TRBV5-6 and TRBJ1-4; D is ambiguous. Trimming removed 2 bases at V and 8 bases at J, with 13 bases between. Germline V gives CDR1 SGHDT, CDR2 YYEEEE. The CDR3 has 14 residues. CDR3 coding DNA: TGTGCCAGCAGCTTAGGGCAGGTGGAGGAAAAACTGTTTTTT. Its translation is CASSLGQVEEKLFF.

The chain links TRBV7-2 to TRBJ2-2; 7 bases map to TRBD2. V shed 3 bases, J shed 4 bases, and the junction held 2 bases outside the gene matches. The CDR3 extends over 14 amino acids. CDR1 and CDR2 from the germline V gene are SGHTA and FQGNSA. The CDR3 protein is CASSFGGSTGELFF. In DNA, the CDR3 is TGTGCCAGCAGCTTTGGCGGGAGCACCGGGGAGCTGTTTTTT.

The chain couples TRBV5-4 to TRBJ2-4; D possibly matches TRBD1 or TRBD2 (5 bases each). In germline, CDR1 is SGHNT, CDR2 YYREEE (reference sequence). CDR3 size: 15 residues. V dropped 0 bases and J dropped 6 bases, with 13 bases sitting between them. This CDR3 reads CASSLGGSAGNIQYF. The DNA for the CDR3 is TGTGCCAGCAGCTTGGGGGGCTCGGCGGGAAACATTCAGTACTTC.

This chain connects TRBV27 to TRBJ2-3; 9 bases are shared with TRBD1. The junction had 1 base not matched to a gene; V was cut back by 6 bases and J by 9 bases. CDR1 MNHEY and CDR2 SMNVEV come from the germline V gene (reference sequence). The CDR3 length is 11 residues. CDR3 nucleotide sequence: TGTGCCAGCAGGACAGGGGGAACGCAGTATTTT. Its translation: CASRTGGTQYF.

The chain uses TRBV29-1 and TRBJ2-5; 11 bases agree with TRBD2. CDR1 SQVTM and CDR2 ANQGSEA come from the germline V gene. The CDR3 loop spans 17 amino acids. J lost 4 bases, V lost 2 bases, and 12 bases had no gene match. CDR3 nucleotide sequence: TGCAGCGTTGAACCGCCGACCCCCGGACTAGCGGGAGAGACCCAGTACTTC. Encoded protein: CSVEPPTPGLAGETQYF.

This clone was seen a single time. This chain uses TRBV7-9 with TRBJ2-1; the D gene is possibly TRBD2 (6 bases). V was shortened by 5 bases and J by 9 bases, with 23 bases between the two germline ends. CDR1 and CDR2 from the germline V gene are SEHNR and FQNEAQ (reference sequence). This CDR3 contains 16 residues. CDR3 nucleotide sequence: TGTGCCAGCAGCCGCCCGGGTAGCGGTGAGGTCGGTGAGCAGTTCTTC. Encoded protein: CASSRPGSGEVGEQFF.

The chain combines TRBV20-1 with TRBJ2-1; D is unresolved. The CDR3 contains 11 residues. In germline, CDR1 is DFQATT, CDR2 SNEGSKA (reference sequence). V was clipped by 5 bases and J by 6 bases, with 8 bases between them. For the CDR3, the DNA is TGCAGTGCTCGCGTTATCAATGAGCAGTTCTTC. Protein product: CSARVINEQFF.

The genes are TRBV5-4 and TRBJ2-1; D is possibly TRBD1 (6 bases). This CDR3 is built from 17 residues. Germline assignment: CDR1 SGHNT and CDR2 YYREEE (reference sequence). V lost 4 bases to trimming and J lost 1 base, with 18 bases between them. CDR3: CASSGGGGDWSYNEQFF. The CDR3 bases are TGTGCCAGCAGCGGGGGTGGGGGCGACTGGTCCTACAATGAGCAGTTCTTC.

The V and J genes are TRBV18 and TRBJ2-7, with TRBD2 matching over 10 bases. The junction had 4 bases not matched to a gene; V was cut back by 4 bases and J by 1 base. Germline CDR1 is KGHSH and CDR2 is LQKENI. This CDR3 spans 15 amino acids. The CDR3 loop is CASSLGTSESYEQYF. CDR3 nucleotides: TGTGCCAGCTCACTAGGGACTAGCGAATCCTACGAGCAGTACTTC.

The chain has TRBV6-1 and TRBJ1-2; unclear D gene. The germline V gene has CDR1 MNHNS and CDR2 SASEGT. The CDR3 has 12 residues. The V and J ends lost 10 bases and 3 bases respectively, with 12 bases between them. CDR3 in DNA: TGTGCCATCCAGGAGCTTTACTATGGCTACACCTTC. As protein: CAIQELYYGYTF.

The chain is built from TRBV6-6 and TRBJ1-5, with 9 nucleotides matching TRBD1. The CDR3 spans 15 residues. Germline V CDR1 and CDR2: MNHNY, SVGAGI (reference sequence). Trimming took 5 bases from V and 6 from J; bases not matched to a gene: 8. In DNA, the CDR3 is TGTGCCAGCAGTCCCCGGGACAGGGAGAGTCAGCCCCAGCATTTT. Translated: CASSPRDRESQPQHF.

V usage is TRBV7-2 and J usage is TRBJ2-7; the D gene is possibly TRBD1 (5 bases). Germline V gene sequence: CDR1 SGHTA, CDR2 FQGNSA. CDR3 size: 18 residues. The V gene lost 5 bases and the J gene lost 0 bases, with 23 bases spanning the gap. The CDR3 here is CASSAAPGAGPVSYEQYF. CDR3 in DNA: TGTGCCAGCAGCGCGGCCCCTGGGGCCGGGCCCGTCTCCTACGAGCAGTACTTC. Full variable domain (remainder filled in from reference TRBV7-2 and TRBJ2-7): GAGVSQSPSNKVTEKGKDVELRCDPISGHTALYWYRQSLGQGLEFLIYFQGNSAPDKSGLPSDRFSAERTGGSVSTLTIQRTQQEDSAVYLCASSAAPGAGPVSYEQYFGPGTRLTVT.